This T cell receptor (beta chain) was identified in a study of T cell changes during pregnancy in multiple sclerosis. This table comes from immunoSEQ multiplex PCR, and its TCRdb copy is limited to in-frame clones, with some not included. The sample includes around 59,000 clones, roughly 90% of them seen just once. Trimming left V 3 bases short and J 1 base short, with 9 bases between. Germline V gene sequence: CDR1 SEHNR, CDR2 FQNEAQ (reference sequence). The CDR3 length is 14 residues. The sequences come from peripheral blood, collected in the third trimester of pregnancy. The receptor's source is a female donor in good health, enrolled as a control in a pregnancy study. The gene calls are TRBV7-9 and TRBJ1-1; TRBD1 might be the D (6 bases). DNA for the CDR3: TGTGCCAGCAGCTTTACAGGGCCGAACACTGAAGCTTTCTTT. Its protein is CASSFTGPNTEAFF.